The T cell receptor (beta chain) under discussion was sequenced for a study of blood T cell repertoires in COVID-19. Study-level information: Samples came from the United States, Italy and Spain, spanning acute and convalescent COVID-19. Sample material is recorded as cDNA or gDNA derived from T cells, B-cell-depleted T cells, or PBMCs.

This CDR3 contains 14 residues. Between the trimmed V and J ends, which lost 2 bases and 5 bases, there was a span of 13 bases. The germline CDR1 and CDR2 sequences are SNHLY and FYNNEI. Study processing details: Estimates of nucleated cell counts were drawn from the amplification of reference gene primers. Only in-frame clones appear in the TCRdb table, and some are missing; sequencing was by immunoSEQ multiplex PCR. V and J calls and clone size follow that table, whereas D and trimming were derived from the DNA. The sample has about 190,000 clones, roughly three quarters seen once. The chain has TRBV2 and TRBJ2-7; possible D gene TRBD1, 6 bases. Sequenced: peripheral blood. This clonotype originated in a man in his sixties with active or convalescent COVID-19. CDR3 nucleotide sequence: TGTGCCAGCAGTGAAATTACAGGGTCAAACGAGCAGTACTTC. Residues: CASSEITGSNEQYF.